This T cell receptor beta chain derives from a study of cytomegalovirus exposure and HLA in healthy donors. CDR1 is MNHEY and CDR2 is SMNVEV in the germline V gene (reference sequence). CDR3 length: 13 amino acids. Trimming took 8 bases from V and 2 from J; bases not matched to a gene: 4. The primer mix had 60 Vbeta and 13 Jbeta primers. TCRdb's copy holds only in-frame clones and misses some; the assay was immunoSEQ multiplex PCR. The table has 200,000 to 250,000 clones, 70% to 85% seen once. This clonotype was obtained from a woman in her 40s in good health and CMV-seronegative. The chain combines TRBV27 with TRBJ2-7; TRBD2 agrees at 9 bases. The sample was PBMCs. The CDR3 region has the DNA TGTGCCAGCGCTAGCGGGGCCGCCTACGAGCAGTACTTC. Protein: CASASGAAYEQYF.